This is a list of T cell receptor beta chains from one sample in a study of cytomegalovirus exposure and HLA in healthy donors. TCRdb keeps only in-frame clones here, not all; method: immunoSEQ multiplex PCR. The sample shows over 150,000 clones, about 90% of them seen only once. The sample taken for sequencing was PBMCs. The receptors originated from a woman aged 25 to 39 in good health and CMV-seronegative. Both conserved end residues are part of each CDR3. D genes are given only for firm matches. Not all rows give a size; the values are once, few, many and, for expanded clones, a class.

V gene,clone size,J gene,D gene,CDR3 protein,CDR3 DNA
TRBV27,once,TRBJ2-1,TRBD2,CASSPTGTSGYNEQFF,TGTGCCAGCAGTCCGACCGGGACTAGCGGGTACAATGAGCAGTTCTTC
TRBV9,NA,TRBJ2-2,NA,CASSVEEGAVRSYTGELFF,TGTGCCAGCAGCGTAGAGGAGGGGGCCGTACGGTCTTACACCGGGGAGCTGTTTTTT
TRBV2,NA,TRBJ2-1,NA,CASSGASGPYNEQFF,TGTGCCAGCTCCGGAGCCAGCGGACCCTACAATGAGCAGTTCTTC
TRBV7-2,NA,TRBJ1-2,TRBD1,CASSYRDSYGYTF,TGTGCCAGCAGCTACCGGGACAGCTATGGCTACACCTTC
TRBV7-9,NA,TRBJ2-3,TRBD1,CASSLGPGTGGTFTQYF,TGTGCCAGCAGCTTGGGGCCCGGGACAGGGGGGACGTTTACGCAGTATTTT
TRBV28,once,TRBJ2-7,NA,CASSPTGGRAYEQYF,TGTGCCAGCAGTCCGACCGGGGGAAGGGCTTACGAGCAGTACTTT
TRBV9,once,TRBJ2-5,TRBD1,CASSVARQGRGRTETQYF,TGTGCCAGCAGCGTAGCTAGACAGGGAAGAGGGCGGACGGAGACCCAGTACTTC
TRBV29-1,NA,TRBJ2-7,TRBD2,CSVKTSGEREQYF,TGCAGCGTTAAGACTAGCGGGGAACGCGAGCAGTACTTC
TRBV5-5,few,TRBJ2-7,NA,CASSLSSSSAYEQYF,TGTGCCAGCAGCTTGTCTTCCTCCAGCGCCTACGAGCAGTACTTC
TRBV5-1,once,TRBJ2-2,TRBD1,CASSSPDRKYTGELFF,TGCGCCAGCAGCTCACCGGACAGGAAGTACACCGGGGAGCTGTTTTTT
TRBV6-6,NA,TRBJ2-7,TRBD2,CASSDRLAGAYEQYF,TGTGCCAGCAGTGACAGACTAGCGGGGGCGTACGAGCAGTACTTC
TRBV6-5,once,TRBJ2-1,NA,CASSYSAGVVYNEQFF,TGTGCCAGCAGTTACTCGGCAGGGGTTGTCTACAATGAGCAGTTCTTC
TRBV21-1,NA,TRBJ2-1,NA,CASSKEVSGTSSYNEQFF,TGTGCCAGCAGCAAAGAAGTTAGCGGGACGAGCTCCTACAATGAGCAGTTCTTC
TRBV5-6,NA,TRBJ2-7,TRBD2,CASSRGTSGSYEQYF,TGTGCCAGCAGCCGCGGGACTAGCGGCTCCTACGAGCAGTACTTC
TRBV7-2,NA,TRBJ1-1,NA,CASSPGWGTEAFF,TGTGCCAGCAGCCCTGGGTGGGGGACTGAAGCTTTCTTT
TRBV27,NA,TRBJ1-2,TRBD1,CASSLTGGVGYTF,TGTGCCAGCAGTTTAACAGGGGGCGTTGGCTACACCTTC
TRBV29-1,NA,TRBJ2-7,TRBD2,CSVEEASGSYEQYF,TGCAGCGTTGAGGAGGCTAGCGGTTCCTACGAGCAGTACTTC
TRBV7-8,NA,TRBJ1-2,TRBD1,CASSSFTGTGTLYGYTF,TGTGCCAGCAGCTCGTTCACCGGGACAGGGACATTATATGGCTACACCTTC
TRBV6-1,NA,TRBJ2-3,TRBD1,CASSGQGWGDTQYF,TGTGCCAGCAGTGGACAGGGATGGGGCGATACGCAGTATTTT
TRBV27,NA,TRBJ2-3,NA,CASSFYGISSTDTQYF,TGTGCCAGCAGTTTTTACGGGATTTCTAGCACAGATACGCAGTATTTT
TRBV6-6,NA,TRBJ2-2,NA,CASSYLPGGVTGELFF,TGTGCCAGCAGTTACCTCCCAGGGGGGGTCACCGGGGAGCTGTTTTTT
TRBV9,NA,TRBJ2-1,TRBD2,CASSLSGSSYNEQFF,TGTGCCAGCAGCCTCAGCGGGAGCTCCTACAATGAGCAGTTCTTC
TRBV20-1,NA,TRBJ1-2,NA,CSAKEVGYTF,TGCAGTGCCAAAGAGGTTGGCTACACCTTC
TRBV11-1,few,TRBJ2-7,TRBD2,CASSLSSGRSYEQYF,TGTGCCAGCAGTTTATCTAGCGGGAGAAGTTACGAGCAGTACTTC
TRBV7-8,NA,TRBJ2-5,NA,CASSLVGGTQTQYF,TGTGCCAGCAGCTTAGTTGGGGGTACGCAGACCCAGTACTTC
TRBV7-6,NA,TRBJ2-7,NA,CASSLVGRGSYEQYF,TGTGCCAGCAGCTTAGTGGGCCGGGGGTCCTACGAGCAGTACTTC
TRBV27,NA,TRBJ1-1,TRBD1,CASSLLGTGVSEAFF,TGTGCCAGCAGTTTATTAGGGACAGGGGTTTCTGAAGCTTTCTTT
TRBV2,few,TRBJ2-7,NA,CASSSMAYEQYF,TGTGCCAGCAGTAGTATGGCCTACGAGCAGTACTTC
TRBV5-4,NA,TRBJ2-5,TRBD1,CASSLRQGPETQYF,TGTGCCAGCAGCCTGCGACAGGGTCCAGAGACCCAGTACTTC
TRBV7-8,NA,TRBJ1-2,NA,CASSLSPTEYGYTF,TGTGCCAGCAGCTTATCCCCGACTGAGTATGGCTACACCTTC
TRBV9,NA,TRBJ2-1,NA,CASSTGGGPPFF,TGTGCCAGCAGCACAGGGGGGGGCCCCCCGTTCTTC
TRBV7-6,NA,TRBJ1-3,TRBD1,CASSSTGGRNTIYF,TGTGCCAGCAGCTCCACAGGGGGTCGAAACACCATATATTTT
TRBV6-5,NA,TRBJ1-4,NA,CASRQLATNEKLFF,TGTGCCAGCAGACAACTGGCAACTAATGAAAAACTGTTTTTT
TRBV19,NA,TRBJ2-5,TRBD1,CASEGAGETQYF,TGTGCCAGCGAGGGGGCCGGAGAGACCCAGTACTTC
TRBV28,NA,TRBJ1-2,NA,CASSPRSGGRDPFNYGYTF,TGTGCCAGCAGTCCCCGGTCTGGGGGGAGAGACCCATTTAACTATGGCTACACCTTC
TRBV2,NA,TRBJ1-1,TRBD1,CASSPGQGLSEAFF,TGTGCCAGCAGCCCCGGACAGGGGTTGTCTGAAGCTTTCTTT
TRBV5-4,NA,TRBJ2-7,NA,CASSWGTERGEQYF,TGTGCCAGCAGCTGGGGGACCGAACGAGGCGAGCAGTACTTC
TRBV9,NA,TRBJ1-6,NA,CASSIQPVGGSPLHF,TGTGCCAGCAGCATCCAACCGGTGGGAGGTTCACCCCTCCACTTT
TRBV15,NA,TRBJ2-1,TRBD2,CATSREFLAGGPPYNEQFF,TGTGCCACCAGCAGAGAGTTTCTAGCGGGAGGGCCGCCCTACAATGAGCAGTTCTTC
TRBV7-3,NA,TRBJ2-3,NA,CASSLTFGLTVDTQYF,TGTGCCAGCAGCTTAACCTTTGGACTGACCGTGGATACGCAGTATTTT
TRBV21-1,NA,TRBJ1-5,NA,CASSRQMIQPQHF,TGTGCCAGCAGCAGACAGATGATCCAGCCCCAGCATTTT
TRBV6-1,NA,TRBJ1-1,NA,CASSPGSGTEAFF,TGTGCCAGCAGTCCCGGGAGCGGGACTGAAGCTTTCTTT
TRBV2,many,TRBJ2-3,TRBD2,CASSGPEDSGRTTDTQYF,TGTGCCAGCAGTGGCCCCGAAGATAGCGGGAGGACCACAGATACGCAGTATTTT
TRBV2,NA,TRBJ1-1,NA,CASRGGDTEAFF,TGTGCCAGCAGGGGGGGAGACACTGAAGCTTTCTTT
TRBV11-2,NA,TRBJ2-1,TRBD2,CASSLEGLAGIDEQFF,TGTGCCAGCAGCTTAGAAGGACTAGCGGGAATAGATGAGCAGTTCTTC
TRBV4-2,NA,TRBJ1-4,NA,CASSQETGYGEKLFF,TGTGCCAGCAGCCAAGAAACAGGGTATGGGGAAAAACTGTTTTTT